What follows is one T cell receptor (beta chain) and its context. No antigen is known for it. This sample stems from a study of cytomegalovirus exposure and HLA in healthy donors. Study-level points and caveats: A later analysis appeared to link common viral pathogens to several of the most significant clusters.

The germline V and J ends were trimmed by 4 bases and 5 bases, with 14 bases remaining between them. From germline, CDR1 is MGHRA and CDR2 YSYEKL. This CDR3 is 14 amino acids long. 13 Jbeta primers and 60 Vbeta primers were used for the PCR. Original processing notes: The count from a later analysis was tens of millions of unique TCR beta chains, about 10 million of them shared. This table comes from immunoSEQ multiplex PCR, and its TCRdb copy is limited to in-frame clones, with some not included. V, J and clone size reflect that table, while D and trimming were determined from the DNA. The sample contains about 120,000 clones, 80% of which appear only once.

Source material: PBMCs. The chain couples TRBV4-1 to TRBJ2-5, with D maybe TRBD2 (6 bases). This TCR derives from a female donor in good health and CMV-seropositive. CDR3 amino acids: CASSRGRGSETQYF. Here the CDR3 DNA reads TGCGCCAGCAGCCGCGGACGGGGGAGCGAGACCCAGTACTTC.